The rows below give T cell receptor beta chains drawn from one sample of a study of beta chain bispecific antibodies for T cell cancers. What these receptors recognize is not known. TCRdb used MiXCR to reprocess the 5' RACE reads, holding one entry per CDR3 protein. Of some 9,000 distinct CDR3 sequences in the sample, approximately 2.2% were seen once. The input for sequencing was T cells from a healthy donor cultured with Jurkat leukemia cells, taken from a culture containing an anti-CD19 bispecific antibody. The origin of the receptors is a human donor in good health. Some clones in this sample may be carry-over from other donors' samples. The CDR3 runs from the conserved cysteine through the conserved F or W. Fields, in order: clone size, D gene, V gene, J gene, CDR3 DNA, CDR3 protein. A D gene is named only where the DNA matches it firmly. Expanded clones are given a class, and other clones once, few, many or no size at all.

clone size: many
D gene: .
V gene: TRBV3-1
J gene: TRBJ1-6
CDR3 DNA: TGTGCCAGCAGCCAAACAAGGAGCTCCTATAATTCACCCCTCCACTTT
CDR3 protein: CASSQTRSSYNSPLHF

clone size: few
D gene: TRBD2
V gene: TRBV5-4
J gene: TRBJ2-3
CDR3 DNA: TGTGCCAGCAGAGACCCCGGGGTAGCGGGGCCTAGCACAGATACGCAGTATTTT
CDR3 protein: CASRDPGVAGPSTDTQYF

clone size: many
D gene: TRBD1
V gene: TRBV28
J gene: TRBJ1-2
CDR3 DNA: TGTGCCAGCAGTTTCCTACCCGGACAGGGGATTCGCTACACCTTC
CDR3 protein: CASSFLPGQGIRYTF

clone size: many
D gene: .
V gene: TRBV5-6
J gene: TRBJ1-5
CDR3 DNA: TGTGCCAGCAGCTTATACAGCCAGCCCCAGCATTTT
CDR3 protein: CASSLYSQPQHF

clone size: many
D gene: TRBD1
V gene: TRBV28
J gene: TRBJ1-2
CDR3 DNA: TGTGCCAGCAGTCTAGTAACAGGGGGCGAACCATCTAACTATGGCTACACCTTC
CDR3 protein: CASSLVTGGEPSNYGYTF

clone size: medium-sized
D gene: TRBD1
V gene: TRBV10-3
J gene: TRBJ1-5
CDR3 DNA: TGTGCCATCAGTGAGGCAGGGGGGACGGGCAATCAGCCCCAGCATTTT
CDR3 protein: CAISEAGGTGNQPQHF

clone size: many
D gene: .
V gene: TRBV3-1
J gene: TRBJ1-1
CDR3 DNA: TGTGCCAGCAGCCCACAAGGGGGGCTGGCTGAAGCTTTCTTT
CDR3 protein: CASSPQGGLAEAFF

clone size: many
D gene: TRBD1
V gene: TRBV20-1
J gene: TRBJ1-6
CDR3 DNA: TGCAGTACCCAAGGGGACAGGGTTAATTCACCCCTCCACTTT
CDR3 protein: CSTQGDRVNSPLHF

clone size: many
D gene: .
V gene: TRBV20-1
J gene: TRBJ2-1
CDR3 DNA: TGCAGTGCCCCGGACAGGGCACGGGGGGGACCCATCTACAATGAGCAGTTCTTC
CDR3 protein: CSAPDRARGGPIYNEQFF

clone size: few
D gene: TRBD2
V gene: TRBV5-4
J gene: TRBJ2-2
CDR3 DNA: TGTGCCAGCAGTGAAGGGGTAGCGGGGATCACCGGGGAGCTGTTTTTT
CDR3 protein: CASSEGVAGITGELFF

clone size: many
D gene: TRBD1
V gene: TRBV10-3
J gene: TRBJ1-1
CDR3 DNA: TGTGCCATCAGTGAGGAAATACAGGGGGCTCAAGCTTTCTTT
CDR3 protein: CAISEEIQGAQAFF

clone size: many
D gene: TRBD2
V gene: TRBV5-1
J gene: TRBJ2-1
CDR3 DNA: TGCGCCAGCAGGGCTAGCGGGGGGGCCGGCAATGAGCAGTTCTTC
CDR3 protein: CASRASGGAGNEQFF

clone size: many
D gene: TRBD1
V gene: TRBV27
J gene: TRBJ1-1
CDR3 DNA: TGTGCCAGCAGTTTAAGAGGGGGCGCAAGTGAAGCTTTCTTT
CDR3 protein: CASSLRGGASEAFF

clone size: many
D gene: TRBD1
V gene: TRBV30
J gene: TRBJ1-1
CDR3 DNA: TGTGCCTGGAGTATAGGACAGGGCAACACTGAAGCTTTCTTT
CDR3 protein: CAWSIGQGNTEAFF

clone size: few
D gene: .
V gene: TRBV7-9
J gene: TRBJ2-1
CDR3 DNA: TGTGCCAGCAGCTTGGATTGGCAGGGGAATGAGCAGTTCTTC
CDR3 protein: CASSLDWQGNEQFF

clone size: many
D gene: .
V gene: TRBV20-1
J gene: TRBJ2-2
CDR3 DNA: TGCAGTGCTAGACCGGACAGAGCGAACACCGGGGAGCTGTTTTTT
CDR3 protein: CSARPDRANTGELFF

clone size: few
D gene: .
V gene: TRBV2
J gene: TRBJ2-1
CDR3 DNA: TGTGCCAGCGGACCCCGGGACAAAGCTCAAGGGGACCCCCAGTTCTTC
CDR3 protein: CASGPRDKAQGDPQFF

clone size: many
D gene: .
V gene: TRBV5-4
J gene: TRBJ2-1
CDR3 DNA: TGTGCCAGCAGCTTGGGACCGTCCTACAATGAGCAGTTCTTC
CDR3 protein: CASSLGPSYNEQFF

clone size: many
D gene: .
V gene: TRBV27
J gene: TRBJ2-7
CDR3 DNA: TGTGCCAGCAGTAATGGCGCCGCCGACGAGCAGTACTTC
CDR3 protein: CASSNGAADEQYF

clone size: many
D gene: TRBD2
V gene: TRBV14
J gene: TRBJ2-1
CDR3 DNA: TGTGCCAGCAGCGTCAGACTAGCGGGGACCGCAAACGGTGAGCAGTTCTTC
CDR3 protein: CASSVRLAGTANGEQFF

clone size: many
D gene: .
V gene: TRBV11-2
J gene: TRBJ1-6
CDR3 DNA: TGTGCCAGCAGCTTAGCGGCAACACCAACTCATAATTCACCCCTCCACTTT
CDR3 protein: CASSLAATPTHNSPLHF

clone size: many
D gene: TRBD1
V gene: TRBV12-5
J gene: TRBJ1-5
CDR3 DNA: TGTGCTAGTGGTGATGGACAGGGAATCAATCAGCCCCAGCATTTT
CDR3 protein: CASGDGQGINQPQHF

clone size: .
D gene: .
V gene: TRBV10-3
J gene: TRBJ1-5
CDR3 DNA: TGTGCCATCAGTGACAATCTGGGGGATAGCGATCAGCCCCGGCATTTT
CDR3 protein: CAISDNLGDSDQPRHF

clone size: many
D gene: .
V gene: TRBV7-9
J gene: TRBJ2-7
CDR3 DNA: TGTGCCAGCAGCTCCCCGGCAGGTAGCTCCTACGAGCAGTACTTC
CDR3 protein: CASSSPAGSSYEQYF

clone size: many
D gene: .
V gene: TRBV7-9
J gene: TRBJ2-2
CDR3 DNA: TGTGCCAGCAGCTTACGGGGTTCGAACACCGGGGAGCTGTTTTTT
CDR3 protein: CASSLRGSNTGELFF